The present T cell receptor (beta chain) was sequenced within a study of T cells in Graves' hyperthyroidism and ophthalmopathy. Exclusions: uncontrolled infection, other autoimmune disease, pregnancy, lactation. RNA transcripts served as the template for amplifying TCR beta CDR3 regions. TCR CDR3 underwent first-round RT-PCR with the HTBI primer set. Via MiXCR, TCRdb re-called the multiplex PCR reads, giving one row per CDR3 protein. The sample has some 620,000 distinct CDR3 sequences; 15% to 20% are singletons. CDR3 length equals 17 residues. Germline V lookup: CDR1 LGHNA, CDR2 YNFKEQ. J lost 1 base, V lost 6 bases, and 6 bases had no gene match.

Sequenced: blood. The chain couples TRBV4-2 to TRBJ1-4, with 12 bases lining up with TRBD1. This TCR derives from a woman in her twenties or thirties with Graves' hyperthyroidism. The chain's CDR3 is CASSSRDRGQTNEKLFF. CDR3 bases: TGTGCCAGCAGTTCCCGGGACAGGGGGCAAACTAATGAAAAACTGTTTTTT.